This entry is about one T cell receptor beta chain. This sample is part of a study of blood T cell repertoires in COVID-19. As for the study in general: Material from acute and convalescent COVID-19 was sourced from the United States, Italy and Spain. Sources were T cells, B-cell-depleted T cells, or PBMCs; the material itself was cDNA or gDNA.

In the study's own analysis: Amplification from reference gene primers served as the basis for estimated nucleated cell counts. Assay: immunoSEQ multiplex PCR; the TCRdb copy retains only in-frame clones and omits some. V, J and clone size are taken as reported in that table, and D and trimming were inferred from the DNA itself. The sample records over 600,000 clones, about 87% being singletons. The sample consisted of peripheral blood. The sequence was obtained from a woman younger than 30 with acute or convalescent COVID-19.

CDR3 sequence (DNA): TGTGCCAGCAGCCAGGGGCAGTACAATGAGCAGTTCTTC. Amino acid sequence: CASSQGQYNEQFF. The chain couples TRBV4-2 to TRBJ2-1, with D perhaps matching TRBD1 (5 bases). The ends were cut back, 3 bases at V and 4 bases at J, with 7 bases in the middle. CDR3 length: 13 residues. Germline V gene lookup returns CDR1 LGHNA and CDR2 YNFKEQ.